Only a few counts were recorded for the clone carrying this T cell receptor (beta chain). The target antigen is unknown. Germline V gene sequence: CDR1 KGHSH, CDR2 LQKENI. With 3 bases clipped from V and 9 bases from J, the junction kept 11 bases outside the gene matches. The CDR3 covers 16 residues. The data are from a study of cytomegalovirus exposure and HLA in healthy donors. A multiplex PCR was run with 60 Vbeta primers and 13 Jbeta primers. Profiling relied on immunoSEQ multiplex PCR, and the TCRdb table lists in-frame clones only, not all of them. The sample records 40,000 or so clones, 70% to 80% being singletons. The study, taken as a whole, reports: Associated with cytomegalovirus, according to the listing, were 150 to 200 TCR beta chains.

Though probably carrying unrecorded immune exposures, donors were nominally healthy at sampling. Sequencing was carried out using PBMCs. The V call is TRBV18, the J call TRBJ2-1; 10 bases map to TRBD2. The clonotype comes from a woman in her 30s in good health and CMV-seropositive. CDR3 residues: CASSPRTSGHYGEQFF. The CDR3 bases are TGTGCCAGCTCACCCAGGACTAGCGGACATTATGGTGAGCAGTTCTTC.